Shown below are 20 T cell receptor beta chains from a single sample sequenced in a study of metastatic and nonmetastatic thyroid tumors. Ahead of thyroid surgery, no patient had received treatment of any kind. TCRdb re-clonotyped the PCR reads through MiXCR. The sample consists of roughly 20,000 clones, more than 30% of them appearing once. Sequences were obtained from tumor tissue. The receptors were sampled from a female donor with papillary thyroid cancer or a benign thyroid nodule (not recorded which). Some clones in this sample may be carry-over from other donors' samples.

As for this clone: At one end, the junction sequence differs from germline, possibly due to a read error. The chain employs TRBV5-4 and TRBJ2-3; 9 positions agree with TRBD2. CDR3 length: 16 residues. Germline lookup yields CDR1 SGHNT and CDR2 YYREEE (reference sequence). The CDR3 region has the DNA TGTGCCAGCAGCTCGGGAGTAGCGGGAGTCACAGATACGCAGTCTTTT. Amino acids: CASSSGVAGVTDTQSF.

In its sample, this clone ranks as large. The J gene is TRBJ2-1, the V gene TRBV6-1; 9 bases map to TRBD2. Germline V lookup: CDR1 MNHNS, CDR2 SASEGT. The CDR3 is made up of 16 amino acids. With V trimmed by 6 bases and J by 0 bases, 6 bases remained unmatched. In nucleotides, the CDR3 is TGTGCCAGCAGCGAGAATAGCGGGAGCTCCTACAATGAGCAGTTCTTC. As protein: CASSENSGSSYNEQFF.

The chain employs TRBV4-1 and TRBJ2-5; 9 bases fit TRBD1. V shed 4 bases and J 2 bases; nucleotides not matched to a gene: 8. Germline assignment: CDR1 MGHRA and CDR2 YSYEKL. The CDR3 covers 16 residues. Written as DNA, the CDR3 is TGCGCCAGCAGCCCAACAGACAGGGGGGAACAAGAGACCCAGTACTTC. It translates to CASSPTDRGEQETQYF.

By share, this clone counts as medium-sized. This sequence joins TRBV20-1 and TRBJ1-5, with D tentatively TRBD1 (6 bases). The ends were cut back, 5 bases at V and 5 bases at J, with 16 bases in the middle. Germline V gene sequence: CDR1 DFQATT, CDR2 SNEGSKA (reference sequence). The CDR3 is 14 residues long. CDR3 amino acids: CSAAQGQFDQPQHF. CDR3 DNA sequence: TGCAGTGCTGCACAGGGACAATTCGATCAGCCCCAGCATTTT.

By sample share, this clone is medium-sized. The chain is built from TRBV5-5 and TRBJ1-1; no definite D call. In germline, CDR1 is SGHKS, CDR2 YYEKEE (reference sequence). V shed 6 bases and J shed 1 base, with 10 bases lying between them. This CDR3 has 13 amino acids. The CDR3 is CASTRTENTEAFF. The DNA of the CDR3 is TGTGCCAGCACCCGGACGGAGAACACTGAAGCTTTCTTT.

The genes are TRBV20-1 and TRBJ2-5; 9 positions agree with TRBD2. The CDR3 consists of 13 residues. V dropped 6 bases and J dropped 5; count of bases not matched to a gene: 7. Germline values: CDR1 DFQATT, CDR2 SNEGSKA (reference sequence). CDR3 in amino acids: CSAPSGIVETQYF. The DNA of the CDR3 is TGCAGTGCCCCTAGCGGGATAGTGGAGACCCAGTACTTC.

By share, this clone counts as medium-sized (0.01 to 0.1%). This chain links TRBV30 with TRBJ1-2, with 10 bases that match TRBD1. Germline V gene sequence: CDR1 GTSNPN, CDR2 SVGIG (reference sequence). CDR3 length: 14 amino acids. V dropped 8 bases and J dropped 4; count of bases not matched to a gene: 10. The CDR3 reads CARGQGETFYGYTF. The CDR3 DNA reads as TGTGCCCGCGGACAGGGGGAGACCTTCTATGGCTACACCTTC.

By its share, this clone is medium-sized. The chain employs TRBV5-1 and TRBJ2-3, with D possibly being TRBD1 (6 bases). With 0 bases removed from V and 5 bases from J, the gap between germline ends came to 13 bases. The CDR3 sequence is 15 residues long. Germline V gives CDR1 SGHRS, CDR2 YFSETQ. The CDR3 DNA reads TGCGCCAGCAGCTTGGGGGTGGGGGCAGGAGATACGCAGTATTTT. As protein: CASSLGVGAGDTQYF.

The chain is built from TRBV27 and TRBJ2-2; D remains unclear. Germline values: CDR1 MNHEY, CDR2 SMNVEV (reference sequence). The V and J ends lost 6 bases and 6 bases respectively, with 8 bases between them. The CDR3 is 12 amino acids. The CDR3 bases are TGTGCCAGCAGCCGGTTTGCCGGGGAGCTGTTTTTT. Amino acids: CASSRFAGELFF.

This clone appeared a few times. The rearrangement links TRBV5-1 to TRBJ1-2; 8 bases match TRBD1. Per germline, CDR1 SGHRS and CDR2 YFSETQ. V lost 2 bases to trimming and J lost 3 bases; unmatched junction nucleotides: 6. The CDR3 spans 15 residues. This CDR3 is CASSLAGGGDYGYTF. DNA for the CDR3: TGCGCCAGCAGCTTAGCAGGGGGCGGAGACTATGGCTACACCTTC. The full variable domain, rest sourced from reference TRBV5-1 and TRBJ1-2, is KAGVTQTPRYLIKTRGQQVTLSCSPISGHRSVSWYQQTPGQGLQFLFEYFSETQRNKGNFPGRFSGRQFSNSRSEMNVSTLELGDSALYLCASSLAGGGDYGYTFGSGTRLTVV.

The chain employs TRBV5-6 and TRBJ2-3; 7 bases map to TRBD2. V shed 0 bases, J shed 1 base, and the junction held 2 bases outside the gene matches. CDR3 length: 15 amino acids. CDR1 is SGHDT and CDR2 is YYEEEE in the germline V gene. DNA for the CDR3: TGTGCCAGCAGCTTGGATGCGGGGGGCACAGATACGCAGTATTTT. This translates into CASSLDAGGTDTQYF.

This clone occurred a few times. Germline is not matched at one junction end, which may reflect a read error. The V gene is TRBV19, the J gene TRBJ1-1; a weak D match, TRBD1 (5 bases). The V gene's germline CDR1 is LNHDA and CDR2 SQIVND (reference sequence). This CDR3 is built from 15 residues. The CDR3 DNA follows: TGTGCCAGTAGGACACGGGACGGAATGAAAACTGAAGCTTTCTTT. This sequence encodes CASRTRDGMKTEAFF.

This clone was recorded a few times. The J gene is TRBJ2-7, the V gene TRBV12-3 or TRBV12-4, with D perhaps matching TRBD2 (5 bases). The V and J ends lost 5 bases and 2 bases respectively, with 19 bases between them. The CDR3 runs to 16 residues. CDR3 residues: CASSPRVGFTTYEQYF. In DNA form, the CDR3 reads TGTGCCAGCAGTCCGCGGGTCGGATTCACGACCTACGAGCAGTACTTC.

In this sample, this clone is medium-sized. This chain uses TRBV11-3 with TRBJ2-2, with no clear D. V was trimmed by 1 base and J by 6 bases, leaving 9 bases between them. Germline values: CDR1 SGHNT, CDR2 YENEEA. CDR3 length: 14 amino acids. CDR3 amino acids: CASSLGRAAGELFF. The CDR3 region has the DNA TGTGCCAGCAGCTTAGGACGGGCCGCCGGGGAGCTGTTTTTT.

This clone was counted only a few times. V gene TRBV2 combines with J gene TRBJ2-3; the match to TRBD1 covers 7 bases. The CDR3 consists of 14 residues. The germline V gene has CDR1 SNHLY and CDR2 FYNNEI. V was pared by 5 bases and J by 6 bases, with 8 bases of the junction left unmatched. The CDR3 DNA reads TGTGCCAGCAGTAAACAGGGGTGGCGGGATACGCAGTATTTT. Protein product: CASSKQGWRDTQYF.

The rearrangement links TRBV12-3 or TRBV12-4 to TRBJ2-7; D may be TRBD2 (5 bases). Trimming pared 6 bases from V and 7 bases from J, leaving 16 bases between. The CDR3 is made up of 13 amino acids. CDR3 residues: CASRLDSAWEQYF. For the CDR3, the DNA is TGTGCCAGCAGGCTGGACTCTGCTTGGGAGCAGTACTTC.

Only a few counts were recorded for this clone. The gene calls are TRBV28 and TRBJ1-5, with 10 bases lining up with TRBD1. Germline values: CDR1 MDHEN, CDR2 SYDVKM. Trimming removed 6 bases from V and 4 bases from J; junction bases left unmatched: 9. The CDR3 runs 16 residues. This chain's CDR3 is CASRLLGTGVNQPQHF. CDR3 sequence (DNA): TGTGCCAGCAGATTGCTTGGGACAGGGGTAAATCAGCCCCAGCATTTT.

This clone qualifies as medium-sized. The chain recombines TRBV11-2 with TRBJ1-6; perhaps TRBD1 as D (5 bases). Trimming took 4 bases from V and 7 from J, leaving 17 bases between them. This CDR3 is built from 16 residues. Germline assignment: CDR1 SGHAT and CDR2 FQNNGV. CDR3 nucleotides: TGTGCCAGCAGCTCCGGCTGGGGGTTTGAGAATTCACCCCTCCACTTT. Its translation: CASSSGWGFENSPLHF.

V is TRBV20-1 and J is TRBJ2-5; D is tentatively TRBD1 or TRBD2 (6 bases each). The V and J ends lost 1 base and 5 bases respectively, with 14 bases between them. The CDR3 sequence is 14 residues long. Germline V CDR1 and CDR2: DFQATT, SNEGSKA (reference sequence). CDR3 in amino acids: CSARVPGAGETQYF. The CDR3, as DNA: TGCAGTGCTAGAGTACCGGGGGCGGGGGAGACCCAGTACTTC.

This clone showed up many times. CDR3 in DNA: TGTGCCAGCAGCTTATCAGTCCGTACTGAAGCTTTCTTT. Translation gives CASSLSVRTEAFF. V and J are TRBV7-9 and TRBJ1-1, with unresolved D. This CDR3 has 13 amino acids. The V end was cut by 2 bases, the J end by 5 bases, with 9 bases between. The germline gives CDR1 SEHNR, CDR2 FQNEAQ (reference sequence).